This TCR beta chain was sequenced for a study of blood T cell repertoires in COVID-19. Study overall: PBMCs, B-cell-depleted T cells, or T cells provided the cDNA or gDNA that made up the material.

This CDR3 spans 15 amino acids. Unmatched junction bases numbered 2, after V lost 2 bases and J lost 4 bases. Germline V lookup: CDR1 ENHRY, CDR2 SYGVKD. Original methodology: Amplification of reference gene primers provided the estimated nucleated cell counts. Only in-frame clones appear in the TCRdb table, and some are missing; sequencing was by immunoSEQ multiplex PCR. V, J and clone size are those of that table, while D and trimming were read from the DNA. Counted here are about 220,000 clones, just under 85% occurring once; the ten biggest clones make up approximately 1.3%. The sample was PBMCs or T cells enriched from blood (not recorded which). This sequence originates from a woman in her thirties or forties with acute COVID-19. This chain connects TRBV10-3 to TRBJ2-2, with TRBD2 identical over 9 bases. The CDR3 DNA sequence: TGTGCCATCAGTGAGGTAGCGGGAGCCACCGGGGAGCTGTTTTTT. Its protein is CAISEVAGATGELFF.